This paragraph reports one TCR beta chain. This clone's antigen is unknown. Base qualities are not recorded, but no much larger clone differs from it by a single base. From cysteine to phenylalanine, the CDR3 is 17 amino acids long. Only the CDR3 DNA stays, 51 bases, in frame from base 1. This entry is derived from a study of blood T cell repertoires in COVID-19 (dated by TCRdb to the early 2020s). About the full investigation: The collaborator samples originated in the United States, Italy and Spain and spanned the acute and convalescent phases of COVID-19. A de-identified subject ID, COVID-19 status, age in years and sex were almost always included in the sample metadata. The samples were drawn from the first 160 participants of the ongoing ImmuneRACE study and from roughly 1,300 subjects provided by 6 global collaborators. The repertoires were made available in a free public database intended to serve as a resource for research on the immune response to SARS-CoV-2. Where available, HLA class I and class II types were taken from metadata supplied by the sample provider and were not determined by assay-based typing. The material from the prospective study consisted of cDNA or gDNA derived from T cells, B-cell-depleted T cells, or PBMCs. Subjects who had been exposed to COVID-19, were actively infected with it, or had recovered from it provided the deeply sampled blood TCRbeta repertoires that made up the dataset.

Points the paper makes about the study in general: Clinical and demographic metadata were provided uncurated, with the amount varying by source and participant.

In the prospective study, participants were roughly 18 to 95 years old, resided in about two dozen geographic areas of the United States, and were enrolled through a virtual design. To assign participants to cohorts, the prospective study relied on clinical history that participants themselves reported in a screening survey and a study questionnaire. ImmuneRACE Cohort 3 recovered participants were defined by two consecutive negative NP/OP PCR tests, healthcare professional clearance, or symptom resolution. Each participant in the prospective study had whole blood, serum and a nasopharyngeal or oropharyngeal swab collected by mobile phlebotomists. Additional blood draws and questionnaires over a 2-month period could optionally be provided by prospective study participants. Before DNA extraction, prospective study blood samples were shipped either frozen or at room temperature. TCRbeta CDR3 regions were amplified from genomic DNA by means of the immunoSEQ Assay, a bias-controlled multiplex PCR. Per the original workflow: The number of nucleated cells in each sample was estimated from the amplification of reference gene primers within the assay. To quantify the absolute abundance of each unique TCRbeta CDR3 rearrangement, sequence reads were collapsed and filtered. For each sample, productive Simpson clonality was calculated as the square root of Simpson's diversity index across productive rearrangements. TCRdb stores this immuneACCESS table with in-frame sequences only. Part of the clones is absent; in the studies checked, under half of the shortfall reflects unresolved V genes, and no reason is known for the rest. The V and J calls and clone size are taken from that table; D and trimming were inferred from the DNA. In this sample the table shows 200,000 to 250,000 clones, 70% to 85% of which occur a single time. The top ten constitute about 15% of the sample.

The chain is encoded by TRBV21-1 joined to TRBJ2-2; whether TRBD1, the table's D call, matches the DNA was not checked. TRBV21-1 is described as a pseudogene. The receptor comes from a man between 40 and 49 years old who had recovered from COVID-19. The sequenced sample was PBMCs or T cells enriched from blood (not recorded which). The nucleotide sequence is given as TGTGCCAGCAGCAGACAGGGGAGTGAGGGAAACACCGGGGAGCTGTTTTTT. Translation gives CASSRQGSEGNTGELFF.